The rows below give T cell receptor beta chains drawn from one sample of a study of identical twins. One entry per CDR3 protein, called by TCRdb with MiXCR from the 5' RACE reads. The data show 750,000 to 950,000 distinct CDR3 sequences, about 12% seen once. The sample was also reused in another study, on yellow fever vaccine responses in identical twins.

The sample was PBMCs. Source of these receptors: a young woman in good health. Each CDR3 is given with its conserved first and last residue. A D gene is named only where the DNA matches it firmly. Part of the rows lack a size; the others show once, few, many or a class for expanded clones.

many TRBJ1-1 TRBV12-3/TRBV12-4 . TGTGCCAGCAACGGGGGTAACACTGAAGCTTTCTTT CASNGGNTEAFF
few TRBJ2-3 TRBV29-1 . TGCAGCGTTGTCCCGGACGGCACAGATACGCAGTATTTT CSVVPDGTDTQYF
many TRBJ2-1 TRBV20-1 TRBD1 TGCAGTGCTGACGACAGGGAAGGGCTTAATGAGCAGTTCTTC CSADDREGLNEQFF
few TRBJ2-5 TRBV11-2 . TGTGCCAGCAGCCTCCAGTCCGGGACTCAAGAGACCCAGTACTTC CASSLQSGTQETQYF
many TRBJ2-2 TRBV9 TRBD2 TGTGCCAGCAGCGTGACTAGCGGGCTTGGCACCGGGGAGCTGTTTTTT CASSVTSGLGTGELFF
. TRBJ2-1 TRBV7-3 TRBD2 TGTGCCAGCAGCCCAAGCGGGAGGCTACTCCAAATGGGCGATGAGCAGTTCTTC CASSPSGRLLQMGDEQFF
many TRBJ1-2 TRBV20-1 . TGCAGTGCTAGAGATCACGGGGGCTATGGCTACACCTTC CSARDHGGYGYTF
few TRBJ2-5 TRBV28 . TGTGCCAGCACCGAAAGGACGGAGAGAGGGGAGACCCAGTACTTC CASTERTERGETQYF
few TRBJ2-1 TRBV20-1 . TGCAGTGCTAGAGAAGGGGGGGGGCGGATTTCCTACAATGAGCAGTTCTTC CSAREGGGRISYNEQFF
few TRBJ2-3 TRBV11-2 . TGTGCCAGCAGCGCCGCCCCTCGGGCTAGCTCGTCCACAGATACGCAGTATTTT CASSAAPRASSSTDTQYF
. TRBJ2-1 TRBV20-1 TRBD2 TGCAGTGCTGACTTTCTGGAGACTAGCGGGAACAATGAGCAGTTCTTC CSADFLETSGNNEQFF
many TRBJ2-1 TRBV5-6 . TGTGCCAGCAGCTTGGGAATTCTAGATTACAATGAGCAGTTCTTC CASSLGILDYNEQFF
few TRBJ2-2 TRBV24-1 TRBD2 TGTGCCACCAGCGGACTAGCGGGAGCCACCGGGGAGCTGTTTTTT CATSGLAGATGELFF
. TRBJ1-2 TRBV11-3 TRBD1 TGTGCCAGCAGCAGAGGAGGACAGGGGAACTATGGCTACACCTTC CASSRGGQGNYGYTF
many TRBJ1-1 TRBV2 . TGTGCCAGCAGTGGTGACACGAACACTGAAGCTTTCTTT CASSGDTNTEAFF
. TRBJ2-5 TRBV3-1 . TGTGCCAGCAGCCAAGTAACAGAACAAGAGACCCAGTACTTC CASSQVTEQETQYF
few TRBJ2-7 TRBV28 TRBD2 TGTGCCAGCAGTCTCCCCGCGGGACTAGCGAACGAGCAGTACTTC CASSLPAGLANEQYF
many TRBJ2-3 TRBV12-3/TRBV12-4 . TGTGCCAGCAGTTTACGTCAAATAGCCCCAACAGATACGCAGTATTTT CASSLRQIAPTDTQYF
. TRBJ2-3 TRBV3-1 . TGTGCCAGCAGCCAAGTGGGGCGAAGAACTAGCACAGATACGCAGTATTTT CASSQVGRRTSTDTQYF
few TRBJ2-3 TRBV7-9 TRBD2 TGTGCCAGCAGCAAGGGACTAGCGGGGGGGCCACGGACGCAGTATTTT CASSKGLAGGPRTQYF
. TRBJ2-5 TRBV7-9 . TGTGCCAGCAGCCTGATGGATGGGGGGGAGACCCAGTACTTC CASSLMDGGETQYF
few TRBJ2-1 TRBV20-1 . TGCAGTGCTAAACTTGGTTCGGGCGTCTACAATGAGCAGTTCTTC CSAKLGSGVYNEQFF
. TRBJ2-1 TRBV11-2 TRBD2 TGTGCCAGCAGCAAACTAGCGGGAGGGCCGGTTGAGCAGTTCTTC CASSKLAGGPVEQFF
few TRBJ2-5 TRBV4-1 TRBD2 TGCGCCAGCAGCCTACTAGCGGGAGTAAAAGAGACCCAGTACTTC CASSLLAGVKETQYF
few TRBJ1-1 TRBV5-1 . TGCGCCAGCAGCCCCTGGGCCGGGGGGCTTATGAACACTGAAGCTTTCTTT CASSPWAGGLMNTEAFF
. TRBJ1-2 TRBV2 . TGTGCCAGCGGGGCCTATGGCTACACCTTC CASGAYGYTF
. TRBJ2-3 TRBV24-1 TRBD2 TGTGCCACCAGTGACCGTAGCGGGCAGACAGATACGCAGTATTTT CATSDRSGQTDTQYF
few TRBJ2-1 TRBV6-1 TRBD2 TGTGCCAGCAGAGCCCGGACTAGCGGGAGCTCCTACAATGAGCAGTTCTTC CASRARTSGSSYNEQFF
few TRBJ2-1 TRBV12-3/TRBV12-4 TRBD2 TGTGCCAGCATCTTCGGACTAGCGGGAGGCAACTACAATGAGCAGTTCTTC CASIFGLAGGNYNEQFF
many TRBJ1-4 TRBV29-1 . TGCAGCGTTGAATGGGGATCTAATGAAAAACTGTTTTTT CSVEWGSNEKLFF
many TRBJ1-1 TRBV20-1 . TGCAGTGCTAGAGGGGGAGGTAACACTGAAGCTTTCTTT CSARGGGNTEAFF
few TRBJ2-7 TRBV13 . TGTGCCAGTGGCCCATCTGGGACCATCTACGAGCAGTACTTC CASGPSGTIYEQYF
once TRBJ1-4 TRBV7-8 . TGTGCCAGCAGCTTAGGAGGGAATGGTGAAAAACTGTTTTTT CASSLGGNGEKLFF
. TRBJ2-5 TRBV5-1 . TGCGCCAGCAGTTCTGAGGGGCGGGAGACCCAGTACTTC CASSSEGRETQYF
few TRBJ2-1 TRBV29-1 . TGCAGCGTTGGGGGAGCCCTCCAACACAATGAGCAGTTCTTC CSVGGALQHNEQFF
few TRBJ2-3 TRBV12-3/TRBV12-4 . TGTGCCAGCAGGGGCAACACAGATACGCAGTATTTT CASRGNTDTQYF
few TRBJ2-3 TRBV29-1 . TGCAGCGCCATAATTAGGCTCCGCACAGATACGCAGTATTTT CSAIIRLRTDTQYF
. TRBJ1-2 TRBV7-9 TRBD1 TGTGCCAGCAGCTTAACAGGGGGCGCGGAAGGCTACACCTTC CASSLTGGAEGYTF
. TRBJ2-2 TRBV21-1 . TGTGCCAGCAGCAACTCCCGGGACGGTGTCGGGGAGCTGTTTTTT CASSNSRDGVGELFF
. TRBJ2-1 TRBV11-2 . TGCGCCAGCAGCTCCCAGTCATTAGGCAATGAGCAGTTCTTC CASSSQSLGNEQFF
many TRBJ1-1 TRBV29-1 . TGCAGCGTTGAGGCCATACCGATGAACACTGAAGCTTTCTTT CSVEAIPMNTEAFF
. TRBJ1-1 TRBV5-1 . TGCGCCAGCAGCTTGCTCGGGCTAAAACTAAGGGAAGCTTTCTTT CASSLLGLKLREAFF
once TRBJ2-1 TRBV18 TRBD2 TGTGCCAGCTCACCATTCGGGGGGGCAGGGGAGCAGTTCTTC CASSPFGGAGEQFF
. TRBJ2-2 TRBV7-3 . TGTGCCAGCAGCAAAGGGTTAGGGAATACGAACACCGGGGAGCTGTTTTTT CASSKGLGNTNTGELFF
few TRBJ2-5 TRBV12-3/TRBV12-4 TRBD1 TGTGCCAGCAGTGCCCGGGACAGGGAAGAGACCCAGTACTTC CASSARDREETQYF
. TRBJ2-1 TRBV6-1 TRBD2 TGTGCCAGCAGTGAAAATAGGGGTAGCGGGCGTTACAATGAGCAGTTCTTC CASSENRGSGRYNEQFF
. TRBJ2-7 TRBV5-6 TRBD2 TGTGCCAGCAGCGCGGAGGGAGGGCCACCCCACGAGCAGTACTTC CASSAEGGPPHEQYF
. TRBJ1-1 TRBV29-1 . TGCAGCGTTGAGTTATGGGCAATCGACCCTGAAGCTTTCTTT CSVELWAIDPEAFF
few TRBJ2-3 TRBV5-1 TRBD1 TGCGCCAGCAGCCTCGACAGGGGAGGTGGTTCAGATACGCAGTATTTT CASSLDRGGGSDTQYF
many TRBJ2-7 TRBV2 TRBD1 TGTGCCAGCAGGACGGACAGGGGAACCTACGAGCAGTACTTC CASRTDRGTYEQYF
many TRBJ1-1 TRBV7-9 . TGTGCCAGCAGCCTAGAAGAGTGGACCAGACGGAACACTGAAGCTTTCTTT CASSLEEWTRRNTEAFF
few TRBJ1-1 TRBV20-1 . TGCAGTGCTAAAGAGGGCTTGGGTGCGACTGAAGCTTTCTTT CSAKEGLGATEAFF